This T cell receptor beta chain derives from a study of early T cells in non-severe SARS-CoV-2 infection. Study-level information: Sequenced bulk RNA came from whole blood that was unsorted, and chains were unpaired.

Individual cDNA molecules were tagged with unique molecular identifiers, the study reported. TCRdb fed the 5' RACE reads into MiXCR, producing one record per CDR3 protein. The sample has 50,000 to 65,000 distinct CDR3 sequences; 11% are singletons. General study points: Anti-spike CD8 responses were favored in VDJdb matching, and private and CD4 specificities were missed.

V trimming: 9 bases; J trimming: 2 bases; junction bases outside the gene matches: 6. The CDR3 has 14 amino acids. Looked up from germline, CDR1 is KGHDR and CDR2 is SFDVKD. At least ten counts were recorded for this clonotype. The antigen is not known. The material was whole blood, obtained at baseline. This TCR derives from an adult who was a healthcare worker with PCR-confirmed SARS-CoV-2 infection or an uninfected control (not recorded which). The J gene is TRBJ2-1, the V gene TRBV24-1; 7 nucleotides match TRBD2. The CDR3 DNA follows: TGTGCCACCCAGGCGGCGGGGGCCTACAATGAGCAGTTCTTC. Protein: CATQAAGAYNEQFF.